This TCR beta chain was profiled in a study of shared clonotypes between healthy human individuals. Method: immunoSEQ multiplex PCR; TCRdb's copy keeps in-frame clones and lacks some. Of under 1 million clones in the sample, 80% to 95% are singletons; the top ten hold about 24%. For this clone: Its matching antigen is unknown.

Naive CD8 cells, CD45RO-negative and positively selected for CCR7, excluded terminally differentiated effector memory CD45RA+ cells. Study-wide findings and caveats: Non-shared clonotypes had lower generation probabilities than those shared by all four donors.

The receptor's source is a man between 25 and 39 years old in good health. Sequencing was performed on naive CD8+ T cells sorted from blood.

CDR3 residues: CASSQVLAGTYEQYF. For the CDR3, the DNA is TGCGCCAGCAGCCAAGTTCTAGCGGGAACATACGAGCAGTACTTC. The rearrangement joins TRBV4-3 to TRBJ2-7; TRBD2 aligns across 9 bases. The CDR3 has 15 residues. CDR1 and CDR2 (germline): LGHNA, YSLEER. J was trimmed by 4 bases and V by 1 base; bases with no gene match: 5.